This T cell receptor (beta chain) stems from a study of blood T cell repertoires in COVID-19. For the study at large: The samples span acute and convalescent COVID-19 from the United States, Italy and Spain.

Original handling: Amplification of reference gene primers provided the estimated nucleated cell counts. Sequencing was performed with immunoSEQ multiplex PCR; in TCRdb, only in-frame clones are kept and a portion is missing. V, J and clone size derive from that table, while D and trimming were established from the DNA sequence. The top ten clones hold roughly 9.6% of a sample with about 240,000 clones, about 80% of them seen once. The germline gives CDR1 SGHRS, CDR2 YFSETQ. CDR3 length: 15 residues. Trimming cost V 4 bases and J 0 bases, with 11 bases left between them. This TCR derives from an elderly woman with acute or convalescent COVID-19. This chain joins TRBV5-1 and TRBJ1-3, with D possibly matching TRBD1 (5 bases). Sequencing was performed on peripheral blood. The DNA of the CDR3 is TGCGCCAGCAGCGCATCGGGACTCTCTGGAAACACCATATATTTT. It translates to CASSASGLSGNTIYF.